What follows are 13 T cell receptor beta chains derived from one specimen sequenced in a study of blood T cell repertoires in COVID-19. The data were produced by immunoSEQ multiplex PCR, yet TCRdb's version contains in-frame clones alone and is incomplete. The sample yields approximately 15,000 clones, 70% to 90% seen once. The source material was peripheral blood. The receptor source for this set is a man aged 60-69 years with acute or convalescent COVID-19.

V and J are TRBV19 and TRBJ2-7, with D perhaps matching TRBD1 (6 bases). The CDR3 is made up of 15 amino acids. Trimming removed 4 bases from V and 4 bases from J, with 17 bases in between. Germline CDR1 and CDR2: LNHDA and SQIVND (reference sequence). The CDR3 spells CASSSTGTITYEQYF. CDR3 in DNA: TGTGCCAGTAGTAGCACCGGGACAATAACGTACGAGCAGTACTTC.

The chain joins TRBV29-1 to TRBJ1-4; 7 bases are a match to TRBD1. This CDR3 is 14 amino acids long. CDR1 is SQVTM and CDR2 is ANQGSEA in the germline V gene. V was clipped by 4 bases and J by 5 bases; unmatched bases: 7. Here the CDR3 DNA reads TGCAGCGTTGGACAGGGTGGTAAGAATGAAAAACTGTTTTTT. Its protein is CSVGQGGKNEKLFF.

Only a few counts were recorded for this clone. The chain employs TRBV28 and TRBJ1-2; 7 nucleotides line up with TRBD1. Unmatched junction bases numbered 14, after V lost 5 bases and J lost 5 bases. The CDR3 spans 16 residues. Germline loops: CDR1 MDHEN, CDR2 SYDVKM. The CDR3 spells CASSNDRVSGFYGYTF. DNA of the CDR3: TGTGCCAGCAGTAACGACAGGGTTTCCGGTTTTTATGGCTACACCTTC.

The chain combines TRBV7-9 with TRBJ2-5, with a weak D call TRBD1 (5 bases). The CDR3 is made up of 15 amino acids. Trimming cost V 4 bases and J 5 bases, with 17 bases left between them. Germline V lookup: CDR1 SEHNR, CDR2 FQNEAQ (reference sequence). The CDR3 loop reads CASSWGGGELETQYF. CDR3 DNA sequence: TGTGCCAGCAGCTGGGGCGGCGGAGAGCTTGAGACCCAGTACTTC.

The chain uses TRBV3-1 (or the pseudogene TRBV3-2) and TRBJ2-1; possible D gene TRBD1, 6 bases. Trimming removed 0 bases at V and 10 bases at J, with 13 bases between. The germline gives CDR1 LGHDT, CDR2 YNNKEL (reference sequence). The CDR3 contains 14 residues. In nucleotides, the CDR3 is TGTGCCAGCAGCCAAGATGGCCAGGGGTACGAGCAGTTCTTC. This encodes CASSQDGQGYEQFF.

The J gene is TRBJ1-4, the V gene TRBV10-3, with D perhaps matching TRBD1 (6 bases). Trimming shortened V by 10 bases and J by 5 bases, and 17 bases separated the two germline ends. From germline, CDR1 is ENHRY and CDR2 SYGVKD. The CDR3 runs to 14 residues. The CDR3 bases are TGTGCCACGTGGGAGGGGACAAACAATGAAAAACTGTTTTTT. Translating gives CATWEGTNNEKLFF.

This chain connects TRBV28 to TRBJ2-3; maybe TRBD2 (6 bases). The CDR3 has 17 residues. From germline, CDR1 is MDHEN and CDR2 SYDVKM. V dropped 5 bases and J dropped 3 bases, with 21 bases sitting between them. This CDR3 is CASSPLTGSDGTDTQYF. The CDR3 DNA follows: TGTGCCAGCAGTCCCCTTACCGGGAGCGATGGAACAGATACGCAGTATTTT.

V is TRBV28 and J is TRBJ1-3; perhaps TRBD1 as D (6 bases). V gave up 6 bases and J gave up 7 bases, with 13 bases separating them. Per germline, CDR1 MDHEN and CDR2 SYDVKM. CDR3 length: 13 residues. The CDR3 spells CASSSPTGNTIYF. CDR3 sequence (DNA): TGTGCCAGCAGCTCCCCCACAGGGAACACCATATATTTT.

The chain has TRBV18 and TRBJ2-5; D perhaps matches TRBD1 (6 bases). Looked up from germline, CDR1 is KGHSH and CDR2 is LQKENI. V was cut by 3 bases and J by 1 base, with 12 bases left in between. The CDR3 extends over 15 amino acids. The CDR3 sequence: CASSPTGTPQETQYF. CDR3 nucleotides: TGTGCCAGCTCACCCACCGGGACACCCCAAGAGACCCAGTACTTC.

A word on this clone: At one end the junction does not follow the germline gene, possibly because of a read error. The V call is TRBV24-1, the J call TRBJ2-2, with D maybe TRBD2 (5 bases). Germline V CDR1 and CDR2: KGHDR, SFDVKD. The CDR3 loop spans 18 amino acids. CDR3 in DNA: TGTGCCACCAGTGATTTGCGGGTAACGGACTCGAACATCGGGGAGCTGTTTTTT. It specifies CATSDLRVTDSNIGELFF.

This clone was counted between two and nine times. The gene calls are TRBV28 and TRBJ1-1; 7 bases fit TRBD1. The CDR3 runs 14 residues. Germline CDR1 MDHEN, CDR2 SYDVKM. Trimming removed 5 bases from V and 4 bases from J; junction bases left unmatched: 7. The chain's CDR3 is CASSRVTGPTEAFF. CDR3 nucleotide sequence: TGTGCCAGCAGTCGCGTGACAGGGCCCACTGAAGCTTTCTTT.

The chain employs TRBV6-5 and TRBJ2-1; TRBD2 aligns across 9 bases. V lost 7 bases to trimming and J lost 11 bases; unmatched junction nucleotides: 3. The CDR3 sequence is 11 residues long. Germline V lookup: CDR1 MNHEY, CDR2 SVGAGI. The chain's CDR3 is CASTLAGKQFF. The CDR3, as DNA: TGTGCCAGCACCCTAGCGGGGAAGCAGTTCTTC.

The rearrangement links TRBV9 to TRBJ2-3; 7 nucleotides align to TRBD1. This CDR3 spans 15 amino acids. Germline V CDR1 and CDR2: SGDLS, YYNGEE. J lost 2 bases, V lost 1 base, and 4 bases had no gene match. For the CDR3, the DNA is TGTGCCAGCAGCGTACTGGGACAGCTCACAGATACGCAGTATTTT. Protein product: CASSVLGQLTDTQYF.